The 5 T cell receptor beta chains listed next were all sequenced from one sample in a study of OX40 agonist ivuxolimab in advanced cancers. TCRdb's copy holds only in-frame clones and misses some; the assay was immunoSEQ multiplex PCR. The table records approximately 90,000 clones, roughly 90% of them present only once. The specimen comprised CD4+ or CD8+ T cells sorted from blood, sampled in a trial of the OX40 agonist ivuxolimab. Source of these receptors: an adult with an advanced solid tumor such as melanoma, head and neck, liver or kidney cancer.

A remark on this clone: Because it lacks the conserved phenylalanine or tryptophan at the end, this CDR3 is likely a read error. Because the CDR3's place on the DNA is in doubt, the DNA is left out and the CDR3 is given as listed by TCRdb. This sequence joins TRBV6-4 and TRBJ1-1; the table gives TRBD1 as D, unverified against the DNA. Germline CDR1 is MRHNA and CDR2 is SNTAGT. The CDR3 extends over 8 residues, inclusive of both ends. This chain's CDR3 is CAAFGTGL.

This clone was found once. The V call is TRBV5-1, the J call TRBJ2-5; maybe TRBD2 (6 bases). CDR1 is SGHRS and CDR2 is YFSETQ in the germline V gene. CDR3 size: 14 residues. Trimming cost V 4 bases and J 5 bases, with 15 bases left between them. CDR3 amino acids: CASSPRLVEETQYF. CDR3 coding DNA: TGCGCCAGCAGCCCCCGACTAGTTGAGGAGACCCAGTACTTC.

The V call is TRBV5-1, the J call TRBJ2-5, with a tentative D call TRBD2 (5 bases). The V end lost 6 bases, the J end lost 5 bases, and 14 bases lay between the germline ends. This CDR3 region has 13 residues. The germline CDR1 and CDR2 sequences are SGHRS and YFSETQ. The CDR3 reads CASNLAVEETQYF. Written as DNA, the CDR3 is TGCGCCAGCAACCTAGCTGTTGAGGAGACCCAGTACTTC.

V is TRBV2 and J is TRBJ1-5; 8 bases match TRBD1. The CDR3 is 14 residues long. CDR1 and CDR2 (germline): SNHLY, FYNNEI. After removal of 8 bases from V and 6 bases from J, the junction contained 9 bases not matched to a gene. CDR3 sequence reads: CASGDRTEGQPQHF. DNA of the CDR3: TGTGCCAGCGGGGACAGGACGGAGGGTCAGCCCCAGCATTTT.

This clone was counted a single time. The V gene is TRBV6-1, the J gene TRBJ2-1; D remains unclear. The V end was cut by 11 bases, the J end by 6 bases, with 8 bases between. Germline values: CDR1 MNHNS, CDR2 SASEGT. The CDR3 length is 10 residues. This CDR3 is CAPLRNEQFF. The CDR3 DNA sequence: TGTGCCCCGCTGCGCAATGAGCAGTTCTTC.